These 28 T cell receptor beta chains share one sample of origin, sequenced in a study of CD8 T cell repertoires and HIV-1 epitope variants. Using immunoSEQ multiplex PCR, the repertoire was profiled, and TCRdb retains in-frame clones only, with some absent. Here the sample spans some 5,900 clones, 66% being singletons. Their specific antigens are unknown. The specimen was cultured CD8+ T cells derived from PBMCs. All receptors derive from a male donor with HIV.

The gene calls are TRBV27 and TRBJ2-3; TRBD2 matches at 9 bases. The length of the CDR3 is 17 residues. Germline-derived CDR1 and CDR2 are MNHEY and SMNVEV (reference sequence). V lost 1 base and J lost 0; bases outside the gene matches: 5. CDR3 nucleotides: TGTGCCAGCAGTTTATGGTCGACTAGCGGTAGCACAGATACGCAGTATTTT. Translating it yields CASSLWSTSGSTDTQYF.

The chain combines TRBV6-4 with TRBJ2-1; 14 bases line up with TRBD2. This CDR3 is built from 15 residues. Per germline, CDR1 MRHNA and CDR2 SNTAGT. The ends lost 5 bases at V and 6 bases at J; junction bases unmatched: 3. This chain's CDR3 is CASSNGTSGSNEQFF. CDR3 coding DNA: TGTGCCAGCAGTAACGGGACTAGCGGGAGCAATGAGCAGTTCTTC.

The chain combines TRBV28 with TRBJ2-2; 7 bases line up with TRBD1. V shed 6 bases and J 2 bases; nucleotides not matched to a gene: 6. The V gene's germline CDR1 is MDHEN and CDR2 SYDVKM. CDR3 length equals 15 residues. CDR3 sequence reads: CASSRRTGNTGELFF. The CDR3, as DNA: TGTGCCAGCAGCCGTCGGACAGGAAACACCGGGGAGCTGTTTTTT. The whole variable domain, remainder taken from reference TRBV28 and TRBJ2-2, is DVKVTQSSRYLVKRTGEKVFLECVQDMDHENMFWYRQDPGLGLRLIYFSYDVKMKEKGDIPEGYSVSREKKERFSLILESASTNQTSMYLCASSRRTGNTGELFFGEGSRLTVL.

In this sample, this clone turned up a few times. The CDR3 spells CASSQEEGDHGPNTEAFF. CDR3 bases: TGCGCCAGCAGCCAAGAAGAAGGAGATCACGGACCAAACACTGAAGCTTTCTTT. The chain is built from TRBV4-3 and TRBJ1-1; D is ambiguous. This CDR3 is 18 amino acids long. V was pared by 0 bases and J by 2 bases, with 19 bases between. Germline V CDR1 and CDR2: LGHNA, YSLEER.

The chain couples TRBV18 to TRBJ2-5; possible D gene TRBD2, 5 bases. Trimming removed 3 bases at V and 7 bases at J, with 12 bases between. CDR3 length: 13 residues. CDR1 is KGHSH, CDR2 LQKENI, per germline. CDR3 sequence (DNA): TGTGCCAGCTCACCTGTGGCTGAGGGGACCCAGTACTTC. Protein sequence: CASSPVAEGTQYF.

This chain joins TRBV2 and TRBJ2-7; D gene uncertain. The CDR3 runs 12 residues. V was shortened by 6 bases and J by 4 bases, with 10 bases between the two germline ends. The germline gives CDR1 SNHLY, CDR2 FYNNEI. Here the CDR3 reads CASSDDTYEQYF. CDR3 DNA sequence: TGTGCCAGCAGCGACGACACGTACGAGCAGTACTTC. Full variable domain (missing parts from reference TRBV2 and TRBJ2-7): EPEVTQTPSHQVTQMGQEVILRCVPISNHLYFYWYRQILGQKVEFLVSFYNNEISEKSEIFDDQFSVERPDGSNFTLKIRSTKLEDSAMYFCASSDDTYEQYFGPGTRLTVT.

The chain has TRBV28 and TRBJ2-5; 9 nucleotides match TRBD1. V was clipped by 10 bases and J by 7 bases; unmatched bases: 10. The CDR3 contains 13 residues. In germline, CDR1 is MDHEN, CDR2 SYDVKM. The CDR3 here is CATWTGEVGTQYF. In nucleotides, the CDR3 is TGTGCCACCTGGACAGGGGAGGTCGGGACCCAGTACTTC.

In nucleotides, the CDR3 is TGTGCCAGCAGTTTGCAGGGGAGTACCACCGGGGAGCTGTTTTTT. The encoded protein is CASSLQGSTTGELFF. The chain recombines TRBV28 with TRBJ2-2, with TRBD1 as a possible D gene (6 bases). The CDR3 runs to 15 residues. V lost 3 bases and J 4 bases, leaving 12 bases between the germline ends. Germline assignment: CDR1 MDHEN and CDR2 SYDVKM.

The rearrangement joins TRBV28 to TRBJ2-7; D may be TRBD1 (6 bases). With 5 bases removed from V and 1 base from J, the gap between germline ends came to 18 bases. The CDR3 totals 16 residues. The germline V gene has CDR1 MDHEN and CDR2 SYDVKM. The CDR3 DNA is TGTGCCAGCAGTCCAACCCTTCGACAGGTTTCCTACGAGCAGTACTTC. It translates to CASSPTLRQVSYEQYF.

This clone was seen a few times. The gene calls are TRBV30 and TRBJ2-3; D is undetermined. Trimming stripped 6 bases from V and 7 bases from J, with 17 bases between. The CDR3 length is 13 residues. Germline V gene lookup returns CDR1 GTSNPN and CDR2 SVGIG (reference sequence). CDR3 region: CACEGDVRNTQYF. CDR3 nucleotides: TGTGCCTGCGAAGGAGACGTCAGGAATACGCAGTATTTT.

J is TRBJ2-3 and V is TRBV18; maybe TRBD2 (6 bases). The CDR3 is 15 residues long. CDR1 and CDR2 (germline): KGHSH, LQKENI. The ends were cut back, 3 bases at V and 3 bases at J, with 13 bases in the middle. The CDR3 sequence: CASSPLGEATDTQYF. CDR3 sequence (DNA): TGTGCCAGCTCACCGCTGGGGGAGGCTACAGATACGCAGTATTTT.

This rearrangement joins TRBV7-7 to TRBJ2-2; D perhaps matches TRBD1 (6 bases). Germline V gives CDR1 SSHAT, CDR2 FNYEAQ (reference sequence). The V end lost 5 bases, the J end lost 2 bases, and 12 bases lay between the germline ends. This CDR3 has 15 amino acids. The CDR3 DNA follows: TGTGCCAGCAGCCAACAGGGTAGCAACACCGGGGAGCTGTTTTTT. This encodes CASSQQGSNTGELFF. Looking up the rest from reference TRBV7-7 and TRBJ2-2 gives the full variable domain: GAGVSQSPRYKVTKRGQDVTLRCDPISSHATLYWYQQALGQGPEFLTYFNYEAQPDKSGLPSDRFSAERPEGSISTLTIQRTEQRDSAMYRCASSQQGSNTGELFFGEGSRLTVL.

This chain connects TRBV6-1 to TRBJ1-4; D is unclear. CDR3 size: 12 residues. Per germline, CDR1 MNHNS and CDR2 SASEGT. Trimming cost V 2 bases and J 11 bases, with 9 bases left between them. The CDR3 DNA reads TGTGCCAGCAGTGAATCAGCGGGGAAACTGTTTTTT. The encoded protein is CASSESAGKLFF.

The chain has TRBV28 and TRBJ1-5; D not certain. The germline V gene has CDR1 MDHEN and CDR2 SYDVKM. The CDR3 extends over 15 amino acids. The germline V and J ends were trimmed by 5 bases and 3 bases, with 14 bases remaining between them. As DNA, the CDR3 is TGTGCCAGCAGTCCTGACAAAGACCCCAATCAGCCCCAGCATTTT. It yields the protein CASSPDKDPNQPQHF. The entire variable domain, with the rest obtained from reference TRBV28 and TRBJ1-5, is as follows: DVKVTQSSRYLVKRTGEKVFLECVQDMDHENMFWYRQDPGLGLRLIYFSYDVKMKEKGDIPEGYSVSREKKERFSLILESASTNQTSMYLCASSPDKDPNQPQHFGDGTRLSIL.

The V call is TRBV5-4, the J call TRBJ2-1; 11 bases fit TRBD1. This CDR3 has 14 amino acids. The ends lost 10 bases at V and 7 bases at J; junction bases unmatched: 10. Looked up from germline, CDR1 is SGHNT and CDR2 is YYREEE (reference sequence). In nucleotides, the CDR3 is TGTGCCCAAAGGGACAGGGGGTTTTTGAATGAGCAGTTCTTC. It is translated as CAQRDRGFLNEQFF.

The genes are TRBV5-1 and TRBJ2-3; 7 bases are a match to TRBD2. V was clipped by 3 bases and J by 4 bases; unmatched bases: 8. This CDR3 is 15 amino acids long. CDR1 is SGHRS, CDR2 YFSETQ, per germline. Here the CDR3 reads CASSWGGSSADTQYF. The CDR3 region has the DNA TGCGCCAGCAGCTGGGGAGGGTCGTCGGCAGATACGCAGTATTTT.

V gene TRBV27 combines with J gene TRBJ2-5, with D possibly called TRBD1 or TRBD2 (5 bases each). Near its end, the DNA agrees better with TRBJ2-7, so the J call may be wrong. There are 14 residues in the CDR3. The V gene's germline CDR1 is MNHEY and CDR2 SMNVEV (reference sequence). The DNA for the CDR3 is TGTGCCAGCAGTTTAGGGGCTAGCAGCTACGAGCAGTACTTC. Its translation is CASSLGASSYEQYF.

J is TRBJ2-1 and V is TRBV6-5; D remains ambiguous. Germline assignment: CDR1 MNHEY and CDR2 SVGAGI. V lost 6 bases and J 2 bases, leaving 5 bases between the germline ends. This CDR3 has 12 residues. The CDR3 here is CASSRPYNEQFF. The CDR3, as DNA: TGTGCCAGCAGCCGACCCTACAATGAGCAGTTCTTC.

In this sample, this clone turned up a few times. CDR3 protein: CASSYQGVNEQYF. Here the CDR3 DNA reads TGTGCCAGCAGTTACCAGGGGGTGAACGAGCAGTACTTC. The chain has TRBV6-6 and TRBJ2-7, with 7 bases fitting TRBD1. The CDR3 is made up of 13 amino acids. V gave up 2 bases and J gave up 5 bases; unmatched junction bases: 3. Germline CDR1 MNHNY, CDR2 SVGAGI (reference sequence).

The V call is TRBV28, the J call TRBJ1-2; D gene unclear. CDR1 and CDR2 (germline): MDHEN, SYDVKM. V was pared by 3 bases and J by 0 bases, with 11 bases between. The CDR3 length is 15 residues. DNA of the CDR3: TGTGCCAGCAGTTTTGACGGATCAGCTAACTATGGCTACACCTTC. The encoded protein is CASSFDGSANYGYTF.

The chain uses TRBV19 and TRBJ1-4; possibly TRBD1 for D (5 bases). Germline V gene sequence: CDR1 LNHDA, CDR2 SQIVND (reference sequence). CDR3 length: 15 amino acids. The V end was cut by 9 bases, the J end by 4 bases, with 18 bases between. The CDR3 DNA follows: TGTGCCAGCATGACGGACACCAGCCTTAATGAAAAACTGTTTTTT. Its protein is CASMTDTSLNEKLFF.

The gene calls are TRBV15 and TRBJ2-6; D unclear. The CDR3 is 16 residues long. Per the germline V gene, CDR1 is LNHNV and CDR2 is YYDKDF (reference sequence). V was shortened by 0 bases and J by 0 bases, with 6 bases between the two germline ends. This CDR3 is CATSRDRGSGANVLTF. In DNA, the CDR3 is TGTGCCACCAGCAGAGATCGCGGCTCTGGGGCCAACGTCCTGACTTTC.

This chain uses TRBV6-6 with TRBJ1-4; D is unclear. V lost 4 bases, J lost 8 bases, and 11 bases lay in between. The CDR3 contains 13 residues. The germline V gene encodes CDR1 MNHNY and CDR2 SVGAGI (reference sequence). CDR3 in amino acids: CASSSPDGEKLFF. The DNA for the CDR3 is TGTGCCAGCAGTTCCCCGGACGGGGAAAAACTGTTTTTT.

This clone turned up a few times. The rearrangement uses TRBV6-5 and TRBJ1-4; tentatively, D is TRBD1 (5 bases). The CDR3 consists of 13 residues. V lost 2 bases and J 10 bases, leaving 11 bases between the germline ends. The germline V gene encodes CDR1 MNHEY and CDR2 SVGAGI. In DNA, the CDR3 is TGTGCCAGCAGTTACAAATGGGGACTAAAACTGTTTTTT. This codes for CASSYKWGLKLFF.

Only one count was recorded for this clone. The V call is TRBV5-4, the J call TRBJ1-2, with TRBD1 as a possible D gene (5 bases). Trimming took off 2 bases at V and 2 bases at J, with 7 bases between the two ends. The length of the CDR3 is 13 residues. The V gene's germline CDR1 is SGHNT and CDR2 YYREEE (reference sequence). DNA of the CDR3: TGTGCCAGCAGCTTCCGGGGGAACTATGGCTACACCTTC. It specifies CASSFRGNYGYTF.

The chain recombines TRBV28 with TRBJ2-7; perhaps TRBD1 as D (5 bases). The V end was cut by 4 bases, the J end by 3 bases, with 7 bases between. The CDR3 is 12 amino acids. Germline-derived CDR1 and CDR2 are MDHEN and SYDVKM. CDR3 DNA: TGTGCCAGCAGTTATGACAGCTACGAGCAGTACTTC. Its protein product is CASSYDSYEQYF.

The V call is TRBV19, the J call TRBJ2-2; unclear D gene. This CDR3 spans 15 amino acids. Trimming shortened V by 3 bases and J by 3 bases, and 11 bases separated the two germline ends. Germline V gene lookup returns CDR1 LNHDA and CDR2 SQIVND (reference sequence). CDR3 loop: CASSISGGDTGELFF. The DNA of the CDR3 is TGTGCCAGTAGTATTTCGGGTGGAGACACCGGGGAGCTGTTTTTT.

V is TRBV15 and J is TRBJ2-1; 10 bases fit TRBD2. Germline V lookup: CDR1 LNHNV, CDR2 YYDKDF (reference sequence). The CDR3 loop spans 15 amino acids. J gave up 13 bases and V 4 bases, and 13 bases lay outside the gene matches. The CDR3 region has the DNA TGTGCCACCAGCACCGCAAGGGGGCTAGCGGGAGCTCAGTTCTTC. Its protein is CATSTARGLAGAQFF.